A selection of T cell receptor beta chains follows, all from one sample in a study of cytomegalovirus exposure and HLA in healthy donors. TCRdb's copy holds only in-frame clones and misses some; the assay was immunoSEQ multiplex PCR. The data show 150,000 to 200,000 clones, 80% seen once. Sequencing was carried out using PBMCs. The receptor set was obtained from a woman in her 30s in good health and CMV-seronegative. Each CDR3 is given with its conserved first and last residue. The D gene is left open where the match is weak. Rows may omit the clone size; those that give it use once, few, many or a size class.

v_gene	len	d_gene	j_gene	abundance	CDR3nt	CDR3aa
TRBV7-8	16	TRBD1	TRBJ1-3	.	TGTGCCAGCAGCTTGCAGGGGGCGCCCGGGGGAAACACCATATATTTT	CASSLQGAPGGNTIYF
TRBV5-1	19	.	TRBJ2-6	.	TGCGCCAGCAGCTTGGCTGGGGGGACCGTTCGGTCTGGGGCCAACGTCCTGACTTTC	CASSLAGGTVRSGANVLTF
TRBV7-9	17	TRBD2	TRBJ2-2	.	TGTGCCAGCAGCTTCGGGCGGGGGACGGACTTCACCGGGGAGCTGTTTTTT	CASSFGRGTDFTGELFF
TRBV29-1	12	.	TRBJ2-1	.	TGCAGCGTGTCTATGTCCTACAATGAGCAGTTCTTC	CSVSMSYNEQFF
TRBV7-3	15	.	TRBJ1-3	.	TGTGCCAGCAGCTCCCTCCGGGGTGACGGAAACACCATATATTTT	CASSSLRGDGNTIYF
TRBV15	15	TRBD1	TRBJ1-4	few	TGTGCCACCAGCAGAGATCAGGCAGGGGGGGAAAAACTGTTTTTT	CATSRDQAGGEKLFF
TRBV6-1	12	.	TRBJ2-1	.	TGTGCCAGCAGTGAAGCGGGGGGAGAGCAGTTCTTC	CASSEAGGEQFF
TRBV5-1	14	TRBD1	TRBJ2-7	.	TGCGCCAGCAGCTTTGGACAGGCATCCTACGAGCAGTACTTC	CASSFGQASYEQYF
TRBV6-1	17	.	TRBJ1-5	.	TGTGCCAGCAGTGAAGAGACAGCAACTATCTTCAATCAGCCCCAGCATTTT	CASSEETATIFNQPQHF
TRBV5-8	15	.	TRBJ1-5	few	TGTGCCAGCAGCCCCCTGTCCAGGTTCCATCAGCCCCAGCATTTT	CASSPLSRFHQPQHF
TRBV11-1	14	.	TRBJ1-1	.	TGTGCCAGCAGCCTCGGGAGGGGGGCCACTGAAGCTTTCTTT	CASSLGRGATEAFF
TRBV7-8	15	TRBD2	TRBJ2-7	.	TGTGCCAGCAGCCAACTAGCGGGGGCTGCCTACGAGCAGTACTTC	CASSQLAGAAYEQYF
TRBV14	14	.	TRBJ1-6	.	TGTGCCAGCAGCCAAGAACAGTGGAATTCACCCCTCCACTTT	CASSQEQWNSPLHF
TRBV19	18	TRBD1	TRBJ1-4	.	TGTGCCAGTAGTATAGTAGGGGGACAGCGAGCAACTAATGAAAAACTGTTTTTT	CASSIVGGQRATNEKLFF